Shown below are 21 T cell receptor beta chains from a single sample sequenced in a study of T cells in pancreatic ductal adenocarcinoma (dated by TCRdb to between 2016 and 2019). The selected pancreatic ductal adenocarcinoma patients had received surgery without neoadjuvant therapy. The method behind the library was the immunoSEQ multiplex PCR assay. In its TCRdb copy, this immuneACCESS table keeps in-frame sequences only and misses some clones. Where compared with another copy, unresolved V genes explain less than half of these, and the others have no known cause. The sample table contains approximately 97,000 clones; only one count was recorded for about 95% of them. The ten largest clones represent around 3.2% of the sample. Material for sequencing was PBMCs. These receptors all stem from a human donor with pancreatic ductal adenocarcinoma.

This rearrangement joins TRBV7-2 to TRBJ2-7; possibly TRBD1 for D (6 bases). CDR3 length: 14 residues. The ends were cut back, 1 base at V and 7 bases at J, with 14 bases in the middle. Germline V gene lookup returns CDR1 SGHTA and CDR2 FQGNSA. CDR3 nucleotides: TGTGCCAGCAGCTTAGGGACAGCCACAGCAGAGCAGTACTTC. This encodes CASSLGTATAEQYF.

This chain joins TRBV11-3 and TRBJ2-1, with 8 bases lining up with TRBD2. Germline-derived CDR1 and CDR2 are SGHNT and YENEEA. The CDR3 has 15 amino acids. V lost 5 bases, J lost 2 bases, and 5 bases stayed unmatched. The CDR3 spells CASSIGTSPYNEQFF. As DNA, the CDR3 is TGTGCCAGCAGCATCGGGACTAGTCCCTACAATGAGCAGTTCTTC.

V and J are TRBV29-1 and TRBJ2-7; D not certain. Germline lookup yields CDR1 SQVTM and CDR2 ANQGSEA. V was clipped by 4 bases and J by 3 bases, with 10 bases between them. The CDR3 spans 12 residues. Here the CDR3 reads CSVVERNYEQYF. CDR3 sequence (DNA): TGCAGCGTTGTGGAGAGGAACTACGAGCAGTACTTC.

J is TRBJ2-7 and V is TRBV6-5; 7 positions match TRBD2. With V trimmed by 6 bases and J by 3 bases, 5 bases remained unmatched. The CDR3 totals 13 residues. Looked up from germline, CDR1 is MNHEY and CDR2 is SVGAGI. The CDR3 nucleotides are TGTGCCAGCAGCCGGGAGGCGGACTACGAGCAGTACTTC. Its protein is CASSREADYEQYF.

The chain is built from TRBV10-3 and TRBJ1-1, with 8 positions matching TRBD1. Germline CDR1 reads ENHRY; CDR2 reads SYGVKD. The V and J ends lost 3 bases and 5 bases, in that order; junction bases with no gene match: 2. The CDR3 extends over 13 amino acids. In nucleotides, the CDR3 is TGTGCCATCAGTGAAACAGGGGGGACTGAAGCTTTCTTT. Translation gives CAISETGGTEAFF.

CDR3: CAWSRVPGTYEQYF. The CDR3 DNA sequence: TGTGCCTGGAGTCGCGTGCCAGGGACCTACGAGCAGTACTTC. The V and J genes are TRBV30 and TRBJ2-7, with a possible D match to TRBD1 (5 bases). Germline-derived CDR1 and CDR2 are GTSNPN and SVGIG (reference sequence). Trimming removed 2 bases from V and 2 bases from J, with 13 bases in between. The CDR3 covers 14 residues. Looking up the rest from reference TRBV30 and TRBJ2-7 gives the full variable domain: SQTIHQWPATLVQPVGSPLSLECTVEGTSNPNLYWYRQAAGRGLQLLFYSVGIGQISSEVPQNLSASRPQDRQFILSSKKLLLSDSGFYLCAWSRVPGTYEQYFGPGTRLTVT.

V gene TRBV28 combines with J gene TRBJ2-7; 7 nucleotides align to TRBD1. This CDR3 contains 15 residues. Germline values: CDR1 MDHEN, CDR2 SYDVKM. Trimming at V came to 0 bases and at J to 1 base, leaving 3 bases not matched to a gene. As DNA, the CDR3 is TGTGCCAGCAGTTTATGGGGGGACAGATCCTACGAGCAGTACTTC. Residues: CASSLWGDRSYEQYF.

This sequence joins TRBV10-3 and TRBJ2-1; 7 positions agree with TRBD2. CDR1 and CDR2 (germline): ENHRY, SYGVKD. CDR3 length: 13 amino acids. V trimming: 8 bases; J trimming: 6 bases; junction bases outside the gene matches: 7. The CDR3 coding sequence is TGTGCCATCCAAAACATAGCGGGCAATGAGCAGTTCTTC. Translating gives CAIQNIAGNEQFF.

The chain combines TRBV18 with TRBJ2-1, with D tentatively TRBD2 (5 bases). The CDR3 extends over 18 amino acids. CDR1 is KGHSH, CDR2 LQKENI, per germline. V lost 5 bases to trimming and J lost 0 bases, with 20 bases between them. The CDR3 loop reads CASSFTRLTGSSYNEQFF. The CDR3 coding sequence is TGTGCCAGCTCATTTACCCGACTAACGGGGAGCTCCTACAATGAGCAGTTCTTC.

The gene calls are TRBV27 and TRBJ1-2; TRBD1 aligns across 8 bases. The CDR3 spans 14 residues. Trimming cost V 2 bases and J 4 bases; bases outside gene matches: 3. Germline V lookup: CDR1 MNHEY, CDR2 SMNVEV (reference sequence). CDR3: CASSLTGGGYGYTF. The CDR3 DNA reads TGTGCCAGCAGTTTAACAGGGGGAGGCTATGGCTACACCTTC.

This clone appeared a single time. This chain uses TRBV7-9 with TRBJ2-3; 8 nucleotides agree with TRBD1. This CDR3 is built from 14 residues. Germline V CDR1 and CDR2: SEHNR, FQNEAQ (reference sequence). With 5 bases clipped from V and 8 bases from J, the junction kept 9 bases outside the gene matches. The chain's CDR3 is CASSQDREDGTQYF. The CDR3 DNA reads as TGTGCCAGCAGCCAGGACAGGGAGGACGGTACGCAGTATTTT.

The chain has TRBV2 and TRBJ1-1; 7 nucleotides match TRBD1. The CDR3 covers 14 residues. CDR1 is SNHLY, CDR2 FYNNEI, per germline. Trimming cost V 4 bases and J 4 bases; bases outside gene matches: 6. CDR3 in DNA: TGTGCCAGCAGTGGACAGGGTAGCCTCACTGAAGCTTTCTTT. This codes for CASSGQGSLTEAFF.

The chain recombines TRBV5-1 with TRBJ1-5; 8 bases align to TRBD1. This CDR3 is built from 14 residues. The V gene end was trimmed by 4 bases and the J gene end by 4 bases; junction bases not matched to a gene: 4. CDR1 is SGHRS, CDR2 YFSETQ, per germline. DNA for the CDR3: TGCGCCAGCAGCCCTGGGACAGGTAATCAGCCCCAGCATTTT. Translating gives CASSPGTGNQPQHF.

In its sample, this clone was seen once. J is TRBJ2-7 and V is TRBV18; D is perhaps TRBD1 (7 bases). V was trimmed by 6 bases and J by 2 bases, leaving 17 bases between them. The CDR3 contains 15 residues. Germline loops: CDR1 KGHSH, CDR2 LQKENI. CDR3 in amino acids: CASSRGQGGTYEQYF. In DNA form, the CDR3 reads TGTGCCAGCTCCCGGGGCCAGGGGGGCACCTACGAGCAGTACTTC.

This clone was recorded a few times. The chain carries TRBV11-3 and TRBJ1-1; D is unresolved. This CDR3 contains 13 residues. The V end lost 2 bases, the J end lost 0 bases, and 4 bases lay between the germline ends. The germline V gene encodes CDR1 SGHNT and CDR2 YENEEA. CDR3 region: CASSLTMNTEAFF. The DNA of the CDR3 is TGTGCCAGCAGCTTAACTATGAACACTGAAGCTTTCTTT.

The V gene is TRBV7-8, the J gene TRBJ2-5, with TRBD2 as a possible D gene (5 bases). Germline V lookup: CDR1 SGHVS, CDR2 FQNEAQ. The CDR3 covers 12 residues. Trimming pared 1 base from V and 5 bases from J, leaving 5 bases between. The CDR3 nucleotides read TGTGCCAGCAGCTTAGAGCGGGAGACCCAGTACTTC. Translation: CASSLERETQYF.

The rearrangement joins TRBV28 to TRBJ1-3, with D maybe TRBD1 (6 bases). There are 14 residues in the CDR3. Germline V gives CDR1 MDHEN, CDR2 SYDVKM. Trimming took 6 bases from V and 2 from J, leaving 11 bases between them. CDR3 nucleotides: TGTGCCAGCAGCACTACAGGGACTGGAAACACCATATATTTT. It specifies CASSTTGTGNTIYF.

CDR3 protein: CASRGTANTEAFF. The CDR3 region has the DNA TGTGCCAGCAGGGGGACAGCGAACACTGAAGCTTTCTTT. The chain joins TRBV2 to TRBJ1-1; 7 bases align to TRBD1. The CDR3 consists of 13 residues. In germline, CDR1 is SNHLY, CDR2 FYNNEI. J lost 1 base, V lost 6 bases, and 2 bases had no gene match.

The genes are TRBV27 and TRBJ2-7; 9 bases are a match to TRBD1. From germline, CDR1 is MNHEY and CDR2 SMNVEV (reference sequence). This CDR3 contains 14 residues. V trimming: 7 bases; J trimming: 2 bases; junction bases outside the gene matches: 6. DNA of the CDR3: TGTGCCAGCACTCCGGGACAGGGTCCCTACGAGCAGTACTTC. Amino acid sequence: CASTPGQGPYEQYF.

This clone was recorded only once. CDR3 in amino acids: CASSDPGQLNTEAFF. CDR3 coding DNA: TGTGCCAGCAGTGATCCGGGACAGCTGAACACTGAAGCTTTCTTT. The rearrangement joins TRBV6-4 to TRBJ1-1; 7 bases line up with TRBD1. The CDR3 runs 15 residues. With V trimmed by 3 bases and J by 0 bases, 4 bases remained unmatched. Germline CDR1 MRHNA, CDR2 SNTAGT.

This clone was picked up one time. This chain joins TRBV5-4 and TRBJ2-1; 10 bases line up with TRBD2. Germline V gene sequence: CDR1 SGHNT, CDR2 YYREEE (reference sequence). This CDR3 region has 17 residues. Losses at the gene ends were 3 bases for V and 6 bases for J; bases not matched to a gene: 12. CDR3 protein: CASSSPGLAPYSNEQFF. In nucleotides, the CDR3 is TGTGCCAGCAGCTCTCCGGGACTAGCGCCCTATAGCAATGAGCAGTTCTTC. Based on the CDR3 plus reference TRBV5-4 and TRBJ2-1, the full variable domain is ETGVTQSPTHLIKTRGQQVTLRCSSQSGHNTVSWYQQALGQGPQFIFQYYREEENGRGNFPPRFSGLQFPNYSSELNVNALELDDSALYLCASSSPGLAPYSNEQFFGPGTRLTVL.